This T cell receptor beta chain was captured in a study of cytomegalovirus exposure and HLA in healthy donors. Overall study findings and caveats: Clonal expansion was found to be greater in HLA-associated TCR beta chains than in equally common others in a later analysis. When analyzed later, a missense DCLRE1C variant was found to be linked to TCR beta V- and J-gene trimming.

Amplification used 60 Vbeta primers and 13 Jbeta primers. Assay used: immunoSEQ multiplex PCR; TCRdb lists only in-frame clones, some missing. The table lists 120,000 or so clones, around 87% of them singletons. A remark on this clone: What it binds is unknown.

This TCR derives from a middle-aged man in good health and CMV-seronegative. Sequenced input: PBMCs.

CDR3 residues: CAISEAGKDTDTQYF. The DNA for the CDR3 is TGTGCCATCAGTGAAGCAGGGAAGGACACAGATACGCAGTATTTT. The chain recombines TRBV10-3 with TRBJ2-3; perhaps TRBD1 as D (5 bases). Germline-derived CDR1 and CDR2 are ENHRY and SYGVKD. This CDR3 has 15 residues. The V end lost 3 bases, the J end lost 2 bases, and 12 bases lay between the germline ends.